A selection of T cell receptor beta chains follows, all from one sample in a study of blood T cell repertoires in COVID-19. TCRdb keeps only in-frame clones here, not all; method: immunoSEQ multiplex PCR. Of about 200,000 clones detected, approximately 92% appear once; the ten largest clones hold around 0.53%. Sequenced material: peripheral blood. All receptors come from a man aged 45-65 years with acute or convalescent COVID-19. CDR3s include the opening cysteine and the closing phenylalanine or tryptophan. D genes are given only for firm matches.

cdr3_aa cdr3_nt d_call j_call v_call
CASSIVVGEETQYF TGTGCCAGTAGTATAGTTGTCGGAGAAGAGACCCAGTACTTC - TRBJ2-5 TRBV19
CASSLRGSGSETQYF TGTGCCAGCAGCTTACGGGGGAGCGGGAGTGAGACCCAGTACTTC TRBD2 TRBJ2-5 TRBV13
CASSSTPTRGQPQHF TGTGCCAGCAGTTCCACCCCAACCCGGGGTCAGCCCCAGCATTTT - TRBJ1-5 TRBV27
CASSRRTGVDQPQHF TGTGCCAGCAGCCGCCGGACAGGGGTAGATCAGCCCCAGCATTTT TRBD1 TRBJ1-5 TRBV28
CASSLAPGTGSGYTF TGTGCCAGCAGCTTAGCTCCCGGGACAGGGAGCGGCTACACCTTC TRBD1 TRBJ1-2 TRBV7-8
CASTRGILSPLHF TGTGCCAGCACCCGGGGGATTCTTTCACCCCTCCACTTT - TRBJ1-6 TRBV9
CASSFLPGLAGVEQFF TGTGCCAGCAGTTTCCTACCGGGACTAGCGGGAGTTGAGCAGTTCTTC TRBD2 TRBJ2-1 TRBV28
CASIQKNTGELFF TGTGCCAGCATTCAGAAGAACACCGGGGAGCTGTTTTTT - TRBJ2-2 TRBV3-1/TRBV3-2
CASSQVGTSGNNEQFF TGTGCCAGCAGCCAAGTAGGGACTAGCGGCAACAATGAGCAGTTCTTC TRBD2 TRBJ2-1 TRBV4-2
CASSSSGLSTDTQYF TGTGCCAGCAGCTCTAGCGGGCTAAGCACAGATACGCAGTATTTT TRBD2 TRBJ2-3 TRBV7-2